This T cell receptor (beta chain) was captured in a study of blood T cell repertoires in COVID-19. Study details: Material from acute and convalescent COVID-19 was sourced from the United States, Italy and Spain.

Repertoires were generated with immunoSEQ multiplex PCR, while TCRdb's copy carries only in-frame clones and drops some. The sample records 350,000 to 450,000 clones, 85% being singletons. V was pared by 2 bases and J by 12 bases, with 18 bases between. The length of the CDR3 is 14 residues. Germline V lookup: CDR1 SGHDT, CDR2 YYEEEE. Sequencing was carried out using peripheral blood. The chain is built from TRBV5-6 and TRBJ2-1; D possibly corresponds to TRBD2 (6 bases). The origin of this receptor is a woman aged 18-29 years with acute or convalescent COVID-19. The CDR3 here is CASSLSSGSVRQFF. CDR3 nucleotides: TGTGCCAGCAGCTTAAGTAGCGGTTCTGTTAGGCAGTTCTTC.